This TCR beta chain is drawn from a study of blood T cell repertoires in COVID-19. Study in general: The study drew acute and convalescent COVID-19 samples from the United States, Italy and Spain. PBMCs, B-cell-depleted T cells, or T cells were the source of the cDNA or gDNA that made up the material.

V gave up 2 bases and J gave up 3 bases, with 11 bases separating them. The CDR3 is 14 amino acids. Germline-derived CDR1 and CDR2 are MNHEY and SMNVEV (reference sequence). Original data processing: Estimation of nucleated cell counts was performed using reference gene primer amplification. Sequencing was performed with immunoSEQ multiplex PCR; in TCRdb, only in-frame clones are kept and a portion is missing. D and trimming come from the DNA, and the V and J calls and clone size come from that table. The sample records almost 20,000 clones, approximately 95% being singletons. V usage is TRBV27 and J usage is TRBJ2-7; tentative D call: TRBD2 (6 bases). The TCR originated in a woman aged 45 to 65 with active COVID-19. Input material: peripheral blood. The CDR3 sequence: CASSLAGPFYEQYF. CDR3 bases: TGTGCCAGCAGTTTAGCGGGACCTTTCTACGAGCAGTACTTC.